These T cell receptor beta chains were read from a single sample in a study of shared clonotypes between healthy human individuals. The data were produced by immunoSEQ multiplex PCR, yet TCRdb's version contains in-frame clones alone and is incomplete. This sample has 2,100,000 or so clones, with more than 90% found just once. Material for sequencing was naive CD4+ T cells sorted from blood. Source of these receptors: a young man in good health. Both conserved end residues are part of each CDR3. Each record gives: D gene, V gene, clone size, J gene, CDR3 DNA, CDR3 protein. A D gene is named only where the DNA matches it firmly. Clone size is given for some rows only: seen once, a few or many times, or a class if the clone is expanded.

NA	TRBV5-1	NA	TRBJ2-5	TGCGCCAGCAGGGCTCAAGAGACCCAGTACTTC	CASRAQETQYF
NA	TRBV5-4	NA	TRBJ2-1	TGTGCCAGCAGCTTGCCGGGTTCGGGAAATGAGCAGTTCTTC	CASSLPGSGNEQFF
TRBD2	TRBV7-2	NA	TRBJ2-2	TGTGCCAGCAGCTTAGGTGCTAGCGGGATCCCCGGGGAGCTGTTTTTT	CASSLGASGIPGELFF
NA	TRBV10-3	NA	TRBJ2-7	TGTGCCATCAGTGATAGCGGCGTTCTTCCCTCCTACGAGCAGTACTTC	CAISDSGVLPSYEQYF
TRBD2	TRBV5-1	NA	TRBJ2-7	TGCGCCAGCAGCTTGGCCGGTAGCGGGAGAGGGTCCTACGAGCAGTACTTC	CASSLAGSGRGSYEQYF
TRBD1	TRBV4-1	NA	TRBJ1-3	TGCGCCAGCAGCTACCGGGACAGGTCATTTGAAGGGACTGGAAACACCATATATTTT	CASSYRDRSFEGTGNTIYF
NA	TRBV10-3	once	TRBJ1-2	TGTGCCATCAGTGAGTCGGTTTACAGAAACTATGGCTACACCTTC	CAISESVYRNYGYTF
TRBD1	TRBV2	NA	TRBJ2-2	TGTGCCAGCAGACGGGACAGCCCGACCGGGGAGCTGTTTTTT	CASRRDSPTGELFF
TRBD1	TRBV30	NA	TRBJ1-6	TGTGCTTGCAGGGGGGCGAGCTCCTATAATTCACCCCTCCACTTT	CACRGASSYNSPLHF
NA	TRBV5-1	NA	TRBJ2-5	TGCGCCAGCAGCTTGGCGGGCCGGGATACCCAGTACTTC	CASSLAGRDTQYF
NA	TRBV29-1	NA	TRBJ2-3	TGCAGCGTAGGACGCGGACTCACAGATACGCAGTATTTT	CSVGRGLTDTQYF
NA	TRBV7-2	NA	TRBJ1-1	TGTGCCAGCAGCTTAGGGGGGATGAACACTGAAGCTTTCTTT	CASSLGGMNTEAFF
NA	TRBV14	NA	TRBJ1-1	TGTGCCAGCAGCCCCAGATACATGAACACTGAAGCTTTCTTT	CASSPRYMNTEAFF
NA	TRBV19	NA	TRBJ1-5	TGTGCCAGTAGTTCCCGGGAAACTTACATACAGCCCCAGCATTTT	CASSSRETYIQPQHF
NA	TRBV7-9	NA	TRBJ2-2	TGTGCCAGCAGCTTAGTAGAATCAGGACGCGGGCAGGGGCTGTTTTTT	CASSLVESGRGQGLFF
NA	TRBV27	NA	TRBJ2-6	TGTGCCAGCAGTTTAATTTCCCCTTCAGGGACCCCCTCTGGGGCCAACGTCCTGACTTTC	CASSLISPSGTPSGANVLTF
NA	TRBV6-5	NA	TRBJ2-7	TGTGCCAGCAGTTCCCGAACCGCAGGGGTCAACGAGCAGTACTTC	CASSSRTAGVNEQYF
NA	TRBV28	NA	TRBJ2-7	TGTGCCAGCAGCTCCGGTTACGAGCAGTACTTC	CASSSGYEQYF
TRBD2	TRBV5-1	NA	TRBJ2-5	TGCGCCAGCAGCTTAGGACTAGCGGGGGTGGAGACCCAGTACTTC	CASSLGLAGVETQYF
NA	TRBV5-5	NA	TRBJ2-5	TGTGCCAGCAGCCCTGGGAGGGGGTTGGAGACCCAGTACTTC	CASSPGRGLETQYF
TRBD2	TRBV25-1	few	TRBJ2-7	TGTGCCAGCAGTGCCTGGGTGGCGGGAGAGGTTCGCGAGCAGTACTTC	CASSAWVAGEVREQYF
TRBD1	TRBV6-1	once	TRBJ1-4	TGTGCCAGCCTTACGCTGGGACAGAAGAATGAAAAACTGTTTTTT	CASLTLGQKNEKLFF
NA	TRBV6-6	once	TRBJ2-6	TGTGCCAGCAGCTCTCCCACTGGGGCCAACGTCCTGACTTTC	CASSSPTGANVLTF
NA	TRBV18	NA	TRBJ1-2	TGTGCCAGCTCGACGGGGACATCAGGTGGCTACACCTTC	CASSTGTSGGYTF
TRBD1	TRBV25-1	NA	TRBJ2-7	TGTGCCAGCAGTGCTGAGGGTTTAGGGACAGGTAACGAAAACGAGCAGTACTTC	CASSAEGLGTGNENEQYF
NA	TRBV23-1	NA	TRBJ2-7	TGCGCCAGCAGTTTCGAGTTATGGCAGTCCCTCTACGAGCAGTACTTC	CASSFELWQSLYEQYF
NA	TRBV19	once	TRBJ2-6	TGTGCCAGTAGTATAGAACTCAGGGGCTCTGGGGCCAACGTCCTGACTTTC	CASSIELRGSGANVLTF
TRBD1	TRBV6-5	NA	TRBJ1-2	TGTGCCAGCAGGGCCGTGGACAGGGCCCACTATGGCTACACCTTC	CASRAVDRAHYGYTF
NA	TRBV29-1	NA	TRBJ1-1	TGCAGCGTTATATACCTAGGGCGGAGGACTGAAGCTTTCTTT	CSVIYLGRRTEAFF
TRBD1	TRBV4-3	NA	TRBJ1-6	TGCGCCAGCAGCCAAGGACAGGGGACTGGTTCACCCCTCCACTTT	CASSQGQGTGSPLHF
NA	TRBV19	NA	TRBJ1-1	TGTGCCAGTGGGGGTACTGAAGCTTTCTTT	CASGGTEAFF
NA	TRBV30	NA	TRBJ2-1	TGTGCCTGGAGTTCCTCCACGGGAGATAGGTTCTTC	CAWSSSTGDRFF
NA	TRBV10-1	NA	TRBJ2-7	TGCGCCAGCAGCCAAGGGTACGAACCGGGACCGGGGGAGCAGTACTTC	CASSQGYEPGPGEQYF
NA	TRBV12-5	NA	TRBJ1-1	TGTGCTAGTGGTTTGGTACTTCAGGGCGAAACGATATCTGAAGCTTTCTTT	CASGLVLQGETISEAFF
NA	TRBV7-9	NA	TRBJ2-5	TGTGCCAGCAGCTTAGTGCCAGAAGAGACCCAGTACTTC	CASSLVPEETQYF
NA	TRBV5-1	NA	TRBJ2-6	TGCGCCAGCAGCTCCGTGACAGTTAGCTCTGGGGCCAACGTCCTGACTTTC	CASSSVTVSSGANVLTF
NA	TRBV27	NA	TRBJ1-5	TGTGCCAGCAGTTTATCTAGCAATCAGCCCCAGCATTTT	CASSLSSNQPQHF
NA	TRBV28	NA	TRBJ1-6	TGTGCCAGCAGCGTGGGACAAATCTATAATTCACCCCTCCACTTT	CASSVGQIYNSPLHF
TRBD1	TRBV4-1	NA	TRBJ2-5	TGCGCCAGCAGCCAACCAGGGGGAAGAGAGACCCAGTACTTC	CASSQPGGRETQYF
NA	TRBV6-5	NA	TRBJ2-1	TGTGCCAGCAGTATAAGTGAAAGCTCCTACAATGAGCAGTTCTTC	CASSISESSYNEQFF
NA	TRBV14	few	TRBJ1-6	TGTGCCAGCAGCCAAGATTTGGGAACAGTCGATTCACCCCTCCACTTT	CASSQDLGTVDSPLHF
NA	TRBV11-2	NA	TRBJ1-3	TGTGCCAGCACCACGCCGGGCAGAAGGGACACCATATATTTT	CASTTPGRRDTIYF
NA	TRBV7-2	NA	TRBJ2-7	TGTGCCAGCAGCTCTAATACAGGTTTGACCTACGAGCAGTACTTC	CASSSNTGLTYEQYF
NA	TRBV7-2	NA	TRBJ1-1	TGTGCCAGCAGCTTAGGTTTGGGGGCGAACACTGAAGCTTTCTTT	CASSLGLGANTEAFF
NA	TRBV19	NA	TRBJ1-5	TGTGCCAGTAGTATAGAAAGCGGCCCCAGGAGGAATCAGCCCCAGCATTTT	CASSIESGPRRNQPQHF
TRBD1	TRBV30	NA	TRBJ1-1	TGTGCCTGGAGTGTACAGGGGGAGGCTTTCTTT	CAWSVQGEAFF
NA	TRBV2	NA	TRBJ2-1	TGTGCCAGCAGTAGGGGGGACTCCACACCCGACAATGAGCAGTTCTTC	CASSRGDSTPDNEQFF
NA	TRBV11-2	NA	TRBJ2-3	TGTGCCAGCAGCTTAGCCGATACGCAGTATTTT	CASSLADTQYF
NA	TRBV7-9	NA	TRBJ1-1	TGTGCCAGCAGGAAGAACACTGAAGCTTTCTTT	CASRKNTEAFF
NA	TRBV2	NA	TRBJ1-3	TGTGCCAGCAGCGGAGACGTTGGAAACACCATATATTTT	CASSGDVGNTIYF
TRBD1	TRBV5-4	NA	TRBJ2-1	TGTGCCAGCAGCCTGTTAGGGGGCGCCATCAATGAGCAGTTCTTC	CASSLLGGAINEQFF
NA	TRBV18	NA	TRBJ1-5	TGTGCCAGCTCACCAACACCCACCAATCAGCCCCAGCATTTT	CASSPTPTNQPQHF
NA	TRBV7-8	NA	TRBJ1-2	TGTGCCAGCAGCCGTGGGGCGGGGGGCTACACCTTC	CASSRGAGGYTF
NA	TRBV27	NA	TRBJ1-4	TGTGCCAGCAGTTTATCGGCGAAGGCAGGATATGAAAAACTGTTTTTT	CASSLSAKAGYEKLFF
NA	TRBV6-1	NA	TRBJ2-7	TGTGCCAGCAGTTCACCCTACGAGCAGTACTTC	CASSSPYEQYF